The 23 T cell receptor beta chains in this list originate from one sample, sequenced in a study of graft-versus-host responses after intestinal transplantation. Sequenced by immunoSEQ multiplex PCR; TCRdb stores in-frame clones only, minus some. The data contain about 100,000 clones, 75% to 95% of them singletons. Sequencing was performed on PBMCs, taken about 440 days after intestinal transplant. These receptors all come from a human patient who received an intestinal transplant, so some T cells may come from the graft donor.

The V and J genes are TRBV5-1 and TRBJ1-2, with 10 bases that match TRBD1. CDR1 SGHRS and CDR2 YFSETQ come from the germline V gene. V dropped 4 bases and J dropped 5; count of bases not matched to a gene: 5. CDR3 length: 14 residues. The CDR3 region is CASSADRGGYGYTF. The CDR3 coding sequence is TGCGCCAGCAGCGCGGACAGGGGGGGATATGGCTACACCTTC.

The chain joins TRBV29-1 to TRBJ1-5; 7 positions match TRBD1. Germline V gives CDR1 SQVTM, CDR2 ANQGSEA. The CDR3 sequence is 15 residues long. V dropped 1 base and J dropped 6; count of bases not matched to a gene: 9. CDR3 protein: CSVEVETGSGQPQHF. Written as DNA, the CDR3 is TGCAGCGTTGAAGTGGAGACAGGGTCTGGTCAGCCCCAGCATTTT.

The chain employs TRBV6-5 and TRBJ2-7; 9 nucleotides align to TRBD1. The junction had 4 bases not matched to a gene; V was cut back by 2 bases and J by 5 bases. The germline CDR1 and CDR2 sequences are MNHEY and SVGAGI. This CDR3 spans 14 amino acids. CDR3 sequence reads: CASSYVQGAHEQYF. DNA for the CDR3: TGTGCCAGCAGTTACGTACAGGGGGCCCACGAGCAGTACTTC.

In its sample, this clone was seen once. This chain's CDR3 is CASNPGLAGASSNEQFF. The CDR3 DNA sequence: TGTGCCAGTAATCCGGGACTAGCGGGGGCTAGTAGTAATGAGCAGTTCTTC. The chain carries TRBV19 and TRBJ2-1; 14 nucleotides align to TRBD2. V trimming: 7 bases; J trimming: 7 bases; junction bases outside the gene matches: 12. The CDR3 consists of 17 residues. In germline, CDR1 is LNHDA, CDR2 SQIVND (reference sequence).

The chain joins TRBV29-1 to TRBJ1-1, with D unresolved. The CDR3 covers 15 residues. Germline V lookup: CDR1 SQVTM, CDR2 ANQGSEA. V was clipped by 4 bases and J by 0 bases, with 15 bases between them. The CDR3 sequence: CSVVGVSGMNTEAFF. The CDR3, as DNA: TGCAGCGTTGTAGGTGTGAGTGGGATGAACACTGAAGCTTTCTTT.

This chain joins TRBV5-4 and TRBJ2-7, with TRBD2 as a possible D gene (6 bases). The CDR3 runs 14 residues. V was cut by 2 bases and J by 3 bases, with 12 bases left in between. The germline V gene encodes CDR1 SGHNT and CDR2 YYREEE (reference sequence). CDR3 sequence: CASSFMGGRYEQYF. In nucleotides, the CDR3 is TGTGCCAGCAGCTTTATGGGGGGACGCTACGAGCAGTACTTC. The full variable domain, its missing parts supplied by reference TRBV5-4 and TRBJ2-7, is ETGVTQSPTHLIKTRGQQVTLRCSSQSGHNTVSWYQQALGQGPQFIFQYYREEENGRGNFPPRFSGLQFPNYSSELNVNALELDDSALYLCASSFMGGRYEQYFGPGTRLTVT.

The genes are TRBV6-5 and TRBJ1-1; perhaps TRBD1 as D (5 bases). Germline values: CDR1 MNHEY, CDR2 SVGAGI. CDR3 length equals 15 residues. Trimming left V 7 bases short and J 5 bases short, with 20 bases between. The CDR3 DNA reads as TGTGCCAGCACCACCGGGGCGGGGGTAGGAACTGAAGCTTTCTTT. Protein product: CASTTGAGVGTEAFF.

CDR3 loop: CASSLGHTTNEKLFF. CDR3 DNA sequence: TGCGCCAGCAGCTTGGGCCACACAACTAATGAAAAACTGTTTTTT. The gene calls are TRBV5-1 and TRBJ1-4; D is undetermined. CDR3 length equals 15 residues. With 0 bases removed from V and 0 bases from J, the gap between germline ends came to 6 bases. CDR1 SGHRS and CDR2 YFSETQ come from the germline V gene.

The genes are TRBV6-5 and TRBJ2-1; 7 bases are a match to TRBD1. J gave up 1 base and V 0 bases, and 3 bases lay outside the gene matches. Germline loops: CDR1 MNHEY, CDR2 SVGAGI. CDR3 length equals 16 residues. In DNA, the CDR3 is TGTGCCAGCAGTTACTCAGGGGGCTTTTCCTACAATGAGCAGTTCTTC. It encodes CASSYSGGFSYNEQFF.

In its sample, this clone was seen once. The chain uses TRBV5-4 and TRBJ1-2, with 9 bases lining up with TRBD1. CDR1 is SGHNT, CDR2 YYREEE, per germline (reference sequence). After removal of 4 bases from V and 0 bases from J, the junction contained 4 bases not matched to a gene. This CDR3 region has 15 residues. CDR3 coding DNA: TGTGCCAGCAGCCTGGGGGACAGGGCTAACTATGGCTACACCTTC. The encoded protein is CASSLGDRANYGYTF.

In DNA form, the CDR3 reads TGCAGCGTTGACTTAGGGTACGAGCAGTACTTC. Residues: CSVDLGYEQYF. This rearrangement joins TRBV29-1 to TRBJ2-5, with D uncertain. The J call may be incorrect, as the DNA end agrees better with TRBJ2-7. Germline V gene sequence: CDR1 SQVTM, CDR2 ANQGSEA. The CDR3 runs to 11 residues.

The chain combines TRBV7-6 with TRBJ2-1; 10 bases fit TRBD2. CDR3 length: 14 residues. Unmatched junction bases numbered 8, after V lost 6 bases and J lost 9 bases. CDR1 SGHVS and CDR2 FNYEAQ come from the germline V gene. This CDR3 is CASRSGGAESEQFF. The CDR3 nucleotides are TGTGCCAGCAGGAGCGGGGGGGCCGAAAGTGAGCAGTTCTTC. The whole variable domain, filled in from reference TRBV7-6 and TRBJ2-1, reads GAGVSQSPRYKVTKRGQDVALRCDPISGHVSLYWYRQALGQGPEFLTYFNYEAQQDKSGLPNDRFSAERPEGSISTLTIQRTEQRDSAMYRCASRSGGAESEQFFGPGTRLTVL.

This chain uses TRBV11-2 with TRBJ1-5, with D unclear. The V and J ends lost 0 bases and 9 bases respectively, with 9 bases between them. This CDR3 is built from 13 residues. The V gene's germline CDR1 is SGHAT and CDR2 FQNNGV. CDR3 DNA: TGTGCCAGCAGCTTAGAAAATAGGCGGCCCCAGCATTTT. This encodes CASSLENRRPQHF. The variable domain in full, completed from reference TRBV11-2 and TRBJ1-5, reads EAGVAQSPRYKIIEKRQSVAFWCNPISGHATLYWYQQILGQGPKLLIQFQNNGVVDDSQLPKDRFSAERLKGVDSTLKIQPAKLEDSAVYLCASSLENRRPQHFGDGTRLSIL.

On this clone itself: This sample includes further DNA sequences coding for the same CDR3. The rearrangement links TRBV20-1 to TRBJ1-1; the D gene is possibly TRBD1 (5 bases). Trimming took off 6 bases at V and 5 bases at J, with 10 bases between the two ends. Per the germline V gene, CDR1 is DFQATT and CDR2 is SNEGSKA (reference sequence). The CDR3 consists of 11 residues. The CDR3 loop reads CSARGGTEAFF. The CDR3 DNA reads as TGCAGTGCCCGCGGGGGGACTGAAGCTTTCTTT.

This clone was counted once. This chain's CDR3 is CASRPGRQDEQYF. CDR3 DNA: TGCGCCAGCCGCCCGGGACGTCAGGACGAGCAGTACTTC. The gene calls are TRBV5-1 and TRBJ2-7, with D tentatively TRBD1 or TRBD2 (5 bases each). Per germline, CDR1 SGHRS and CDR2 YFSETQ. With 7 bases removed from V and 5 bases from J, the gap between germline ends came to 16 bases. The CDR3 is made up of 13 amino acids.

The chain joins TRBV18 to TRBJ2-2, with 8 bases fitting TRBD1. Per germline, CDR1 KGHSH and CDR2 LQKENI. This CDR3 is 15 amino acids long. After removal of 3 bases from V and 5 bases from J, the junction contained 5 bases not matched to a gene. CDR3 DNA: TGTGCCAGCTCACCCGGGACAGGAGATACCGGGGAGCTGTTTTTT. It translates to CASSPGTGDTGELFF.

This clone has only a few counts. The V and J genes are TRBV27 and TRBJ1-3; D ambiguous. This CDR3 has 15 amino acids. The V end lost 4 bases, the J end lost 7 bases, and 17 bases lay between the germline ends. Germline CDR1 is MNHEY and CDR2 is SMNVEV (reference sequence). CDR3: CASSSLLGSRNTIYF. The CDR3 nucleotides are TGTGCCAGCAGTTCCCTTCTGGGGTCCCGGAACACCATATATTTT.

The chain links TRBV18 to TRBJ2-1; 10 bases line up with TRBD1. This CDR3 contains 15 residues. J gave up 9 bases and V 4 bases, and 9 bases lay outside the gene matches. Germline loops: CDR1 KGHSH, CDR2 LQKENI. The CDR3 here is CASSRTSTGGGEQFF. Written as DNA, the CDR3 is TGTGCCAGCTCACGGACATCGACAGGGGGCGGTGAGCAGTTCTTC.

The rearrangement links TRBV5-5 to TRBJ2-3; a possible D gene is TRBD2 (5 bases). V shed 4 bases and J shed 0 bases, with 12 bases lying between them. Germline loops: CDR1 SGHKS, CDR2 YYEKEE (reference sequence). The CDR3 consists of 15 residues. This chain's CDR3 is CASSRGSGSTDTQYF. The CDR3 bases are TGTGCCAGCAGCCGCGGGTCCGGGAGCACAGATACGCAGTATTTT.

The chain employs TRBV7-9 and TRBJ2-3; 9 bases agree with TRBD2. The V and J ends lost 1 base and 4 bases, in that order; junction bases with no gene match: 3. This CDR3 is 15 amino acids long. Germline CDR1 SEHNR, CDR2 FQNEAQ (reference sequence). The CDR3 DNA follows: TGTGCCAGCAGCTTAGGCGGGGGGGAGTCAGATACGCAGTATTTT. Its translation is CASSLGGGESDTQYF.

This clone was counted only a few times. The CDR3 protein is CASSWGQGGNSPLHF. CDR3 nucleotide sequence: TGTGCCAGCAGTTGGGGACAGGGAGGAAATTCACCCCTCCACTTT. The chain recombines TRBV6-6 with TRBJ1-6; 9 positions match TRBD1. From germline, CDR1 is MNHNY and CDR2 SVGAGI (reference sequence). This CDR3 has 15 amino acids. V gave up 4 bases and J gave up 7 bases; unmatched junction bases: 5.

The rearrangement links TRBV6-6 to TRBJ1-2, with unresolved D. This CDR3 region has 12 residues. Germline V gene sequence: CDR1 MNHNY, CDR2 SVGAGI (reference sequence). Trimming removed 4 bases at V and 5 bases at J, with 8 bases between. CDR3 in amino acids: CASSSSTYGYTF. DNA of the CDR3: TGTGCCAGCAGTTCCTCAACTTATGGCTACACCTTC.

The rearrangement uses TRBV5-8 and TRBJ1-2; D possibly corresponds to TRBD1 (6 bases). The CDR3 extends over 13 amino acids. Germline V gene sequence: CDR1 SGHTS, CDR2 YDEGEE. V lost 4 bases and J lost 3, with 10 bases in between. The CDR3 here is CASSPTGYYGYTF. CDR3 coding DNA: TGTGCCAGCAGCCCTACAGGGTACTATGGCTACACCTTC.